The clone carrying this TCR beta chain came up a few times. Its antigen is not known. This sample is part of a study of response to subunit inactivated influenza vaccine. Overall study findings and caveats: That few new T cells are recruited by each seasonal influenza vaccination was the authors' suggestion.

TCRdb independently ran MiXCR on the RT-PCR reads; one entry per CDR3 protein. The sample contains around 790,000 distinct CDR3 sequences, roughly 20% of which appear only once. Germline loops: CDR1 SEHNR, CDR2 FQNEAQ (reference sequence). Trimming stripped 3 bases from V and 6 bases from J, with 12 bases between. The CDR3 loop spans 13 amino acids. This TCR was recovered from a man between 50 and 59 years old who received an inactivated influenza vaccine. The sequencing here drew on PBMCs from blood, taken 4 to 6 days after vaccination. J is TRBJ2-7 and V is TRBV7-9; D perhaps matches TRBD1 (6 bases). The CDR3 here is CASSFTGFAEQYF. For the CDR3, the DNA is TGTGCCAGCAGCTTCACAGGGTTTGCCGAGCAGTACTTC.